These 31 T cell receptor beta chains came from one sample sequenced in a study of T cells in Graves' hyperthyroidism and ophthalmopathy (dated by TCRdb to about 2019). Libraries came from multiplex PCR. The listed sequencing device is Illumina HiSeq 2000. TCR beta CDR3 regions were amplified from RNA transcripts. The first round of RT-PCR for the TCR CDR3 was performed with the HTBI primer set and the Qiagen OneStep RT-PCR kit. Starting from the raw public reads, TCRdb applied fastp trimming at Q25, assembled clones with MiXCR and retained in-frame beta chains. Identical CDR3 protein sequences are pooled into one entry, listed with their most common genes and DNA. The sample includes more than 250,000 distinct CDR3 sequences, with approximately 14% observed a single time. The biggest ten clones account for 30% of the sample. The sequencing sample was made of blood. Receptors originate from a woman in her fifties or sixties with Graves' hyperthyroidism that later progressed to Graves' ophthalmopathy.

V is TRBV5-1 and J is TRBJ1-4; the D is unclear. CDR1 is SGHRS, CDR2 YFSETQ, per germline. This CDR3 is 14 amino acids long. V was trimmed by 0 bases and J by 8 bases, leaving 11 bases between them. CDR3 bases: TGCGCCAGCAGCTTGGCCTACAGCCCAGAAAAACTGTTTTTT. It encodes CASSLAYSPEKLFF.

In this sample, this clonotype turned up many times. This chain links TRBV7-2 with TRBJ2-7, with 13 bases lining up with TRBD2. This CDR3 region has 16 residues. Losses at the gene ends were 5 bases for V and 4 bases for J; bases not matched to a gene: 8. Looked up from germline, CDR1 is SGHTA and CDR2 is FQGNSA. The CDR3, as DNA: TGTGCCAGCAGCCAAGGACTAGCGGGAGATAGGTACGAGCAGTACTTC. Protein sequence: CASSQGLAGDRYEQYF.

The chain combines TRBV25-1 with TRBJ2-7; 10 nucleotides align to TRBD2. The CDR3 length is 17 residues. J lost 5 bases, V lost 0 bases, and 10 bases had no gene match. Germline assignment: CDR1 MGHDK and CDR2 SYGVNS. In DNA form, the CDR3 reads TGTGCCAGCAGTGAATATGGCAGCGGGAGGGCTGCGCACGAGCAGTACTTC. As protein: CASSEYGSGRAAHEQYF.

This clonotype was detected many times. J is TRBJ1-1 and V is TRBV18; D might be TRBD1 (5 bases). CDR1 and CDR2 from the germline V gene are KGHSH and LQKENI. V lost 0 bases to trimming and J lost 6 bases, with 11 bases between them. The CDR3 loop spans 14 amino acids. CDR3 sequence: CASSPPLGDSEAFF. CDR3 DNA: TGTGCCAGCTCACCACCCCTTGGGGACTCTGAAGCTTTCTTT. The variable domain in full, completed from reference TRBV18 and TRBJ1-1, reads NAGVMQNPRHLVRRRGQEARLRCSPMKGHSHVYWYRQLPEEGLKFMVYLQKENIIDESGMPKERFSAEFPKEGPSILRIQQVVRGDSAAYFCASSPPLGDSEAFFGQGTRLTVV.

The chain has TRBV7-9 and TRBJ1-2; D is uncertain. Germline CDR1 SEHNR, CDR2 FQNEAQ (reference sequence). Trimming left V 0 bases short and J 0 bases short, with 11 bases between. This CDR3 is built from 16 residues. The CDR3 loop reads CASSLAAQFPNYGYTF. The CDR3 region has the DNA TGTGCCAGCAGCTTAGCGGCTCAGTTCCCTAACTATGGCTACACCTTC.

V usage is TRBV28 and J usage is TRBJ2-7; TRBD2 aligns across 7 bases. The CDR3 consists of 15 residues. V dropped 2 bases and J dropped 7; count of bases not matched to a gene: 11. CDR1 and CDR2 from the germline V gene are MDHEN and SYDVKM. The CDR3 nucleotides are TGTGCCAGCAGTTTACTGGGAGGGAGGGCCGAAGAGCAGTACTTC. This translates into CASSLLGGRAEEQYF. The whole variable domain, filled in from reference TRBV28 and TRBJ2-7, reads DVKVTQSSRYLVKRTGEKVFLECVQDMDHENMFWYRQDPGLGLRLIYFSYDVKMKEKGDIPEGYSVSREKKERFSLILESASTNQTSMYLCASSLLGGRAEEQYFGPGTRLTVT.

This clonotype has at least ten counts. V usage is TRBV2 and J usage is TRBJ2-1, with 7 positions matching TRBD2. Trimming took 4 bases from V and 6 from J; bases not matched to a gene: 12. CDR3 length equals 16 residues. The V gene's germline CDR1 is SNHLY and CDR2 FYNNEI. CDR3 protein: CASSGVGGRGGNEQFF. The DNA for the CDR3 is TGTGCCAGCAGTGGGGTGGGAGGGAGAGGAGGCAATGAGCAGTTCTTC.

The table lists this clonotype with many counts. The chain uses TRBV30 and TRBJ1-6; D not resolved. Per the germline V gene, CDR1 is GTSNPN and CDR2 is SVGIG (reference sequence). Trimming removed 3 bases at V and 13 bases at J, with 16 bases between. CDR3 length equals 13 residues. Written as DNA, the CDR3 is TGTGCCTGGAGACCTGCGGCGGACCGGCCCCTCCACTTT. This translates into CAWRPAADRPLHF.

The J gene is TRBJ2-1, the V gene TRBV19, with D unresolved. From germline, CDR1 is LNHDA and CDR2 SQIVND (reference sequence). V was trimmed by 1 base and J by 5 bases, leaving 9 bases between them. CDR3 length: 14 amino acids. Here the CDR3 reads CASSIVASDNEQFF. The DNA of the CDR3 is TGTGCCAGTAGTATAGTCGCCAGCGACAATGAGCAGTTCTTC.

The table lists this clonotype with many counts. The chain employs TRBV24-1 and TRBJ2-3; 13 positions match TRBD2. Germline assignment: CDR1 KGHDR and CDR2 SFDVKD. Trimming cost V 5 bases and J 2 bases; bases outside gene matches: 12. The CDR3 is 19 residues long. This CDR3 reads CATSGLTSGRVRNTDTQYF. In nucleotides, the CDR3 is TGTGCCACCAGTGGCTTAACTAGCGGGAGGGTGAGAAACACAGATACGCAGTATTTT.

This clonotype was seen ten or more times. This chain connects TRBV11-3 to TRBJ2-1, with D hard to call. Per the germline V gene, CDR1 is SGHNT and CDR2 is YENEEA. The CDR3 extends over 12 amino acids. V dropped 4 bases and J dropped 7 bases, with 8 bases sitting between them. CDR3 sequence: CASSYKVNEQFF. CDR3 bases: TGTGCCAGCAGCTATAAGGTTAATGAGCAGTTCTTC.

V gene TRBV7-3 combines with J gene TRBJ2-2; 12 bases agree with TRBD2. The CDR3 contains 17 residues. Germline values: CDR1 SGHTA, CDR2 FQGTGA. The V segment lost 0 bases and the J segment 5 bases; nucleotides outside the gene matches: 4. The CDR3 nucleotides are TGTGCCAGCAGCTTAACCGGGCTAGCGGGAGGGACCGGGGAGCTGTTTTTT. As protein: CASSLTGLAGGTGELFF.

A few counts support this clonotype. This chain connects TRBV10-3 to TRBJ2-1; no reliable D call. The germline V gene has CDR1 ENHRY and CDR2 SYGVKD. The CDR3 runs 14 residues. V was cut by 5 bases and J by 8 bases, with 16 bases left in between. The CDR3 nucleotides are TGTGCCATCAGTCGCGAGCCCCGGCCACATGAGCAGTTCTTC. Its protein is CAISREPRPHEQFF.

This clonotype was seen at least ten times. The chain combines TRBV6-1 with TRBJ1-2; 7 nucleotides agree with TRBD1. CDR1 is MNHNS and CDR2 is SASEGT in the germline V gene. The CDR3 is 14 amino acids. The ends lost 5 bases at V and 8 bases at J; junction bases unmatched: 11. The CDR3 protein is CASSLTGTEPGYTF. The CDR3 DNA reads TGTGCCAGCAGTTTGACCGGGACAGAGCCCGGCTACACCTTC.

This clonotype was recorded many times. The chain links TRBV28 to TRBJ2-7; no clear D gene. This CDR3 contains 14 residues. V lost 6 bases to trimming and J lost 2 bases, with 14 bases between them. Germline V lookup: CDR1 MDHEN, CDR2 SYDVKM. This CDR3 is CASSSSSTTYEQYF. As DNA, the CDR3 is TGTGCCAGCAGCTCCTCCTCCACCACCTACGAGCAGTACTTC.

This clonotype was detected a few times. This chain uses TRBV6-1 with TRBJ1-1; perhaps TRBD1 as D (6 bases). The germline V gene has CDR1 MNHNS and CDR2 SASEGT. V dropped 1 base and J dropped 1 base, with 10 bases sitting between them. CDR3 length: 15 amino acids. CDR3 sequence (DNA): TGTGCCAGCAGTGAAGGGGGGGCGTGGAACACTGAAGCTTTCTTT. Its translation is CASSEGGAWNTEAFF.

The rearrangement joins TRBV20-1 to TRBJ2-1; TRBD2 is a possible D gene (7 bases). V dropped 2 bases and J dropped 7 bases, with 18 bases sitting between them. The germline gives CDR1 DFQATT, CDR2 SNEGSKA (reference sequence). The CDR3 is 15 amino acids. The CDR3 DNA sequence: TGCAGTGCTAGACACTGGGGGGGGCGGAGGAATGAGCAGTTCTTC. It codes for CSARHWGGRRNEQFF.

As concerns this clonotype: As the CDR3 is not closed by the conserved phenylalanine or tryptophan, this likely results from a read error. This chain links TRBV28 with TRBJ1-4; 7 bases line up with TRBD1. This CDR3 is 16 amino acids long. After removal of 5 bases from V and 2 bases from J, the junction contained 8 bases not matched to a gene. CDR1 and CDR2 from the germline V gene are MDHEN and SYDVKM. CDR3 amino acids: CASSPLKGATNEKLFS. The CDR3 region has the DNA TGTGCCAGCAGTCCCCTGAAGGGGGCGACTAATGAAAAACTGTTTTCT.

This clonotype was seen a handful of times. The chain carries TRBV2 and TRBJ1-4, with D possibly being TRBD1 (5 bases). From germline, CDR1 is SNHLY and CDR2 FYNNEI. Deletions cut 4 bases from V and 8 bases from J, with 8 bases between. CDR3 length: 12 amino acids. The CDR3 coding sequence is TGTGCCAGCAGTGGCGAGGGGGAAAAACTGTTTTTT. It encodes CASSGEGEKLFF.

This clonotype occurred many times. The gene calls are TRBV20-1 and TRBJ2-7; D not certain. Germline values: CDR1 DFQATT, CDR2 SNEGSKA (reference sequence). V dropped 0 bases and J dropped 5 bases, with 5 bases sitting between them. The length of the CDR3 is 11 residues. The CDR3 loop reads CSARDAHEQYF. The CDR3 DNA follows: TGCAGTGCTAGAGATGCCCACGAGCAGTACTTC.

The V and J genes are TRBV20-1 and TRBJ2-1, with a possible D match to TRBD2 (5 bases). The CDR3 length is 14 residues. CDR1 is DFQATT, CDR2 SNEGSKA, per germline (reference sequence). V gave up 2 bases and J gave up 12 bases, with 20 bases separating them. The CDR3 coding sequence is TGCAGTGCTAGATACCGAAAACTAGGCCAGCGGCAGTTCTTC. Its protein product is CSARYRKLGQRQFF.

The gene calls are TRBV3-1 and TRBJ2-7; 9 bases map to TRBD2. This CDR3 is built from 14 residues. V was pared by 3 bases and J by 6 bases, with 6 bases of the junction left unmatched. Germline lookup yields CDR1 LGHDT and CDR2 YNNKEL (reference sequence). The CDR3 loop is CASSQESLAGEQYF. The DNA for the CDR3 is TGTGCCAGCAGCCAGGAGTCACTAGCGGGCGAGCAGTACTTC.

This clonotype came up many times. The V gene is TRBV5-5, the J gene TRBJ1-1; 8 nucleotides match TRBD1. The CDR3 extends over 15 amino acids. Trimming at V came to 4 bases and at J to 5 bases, leaving 10 bases not matched to a gene. Germline-derived CDR1 and CDR2 are SGHKS and YYEKEE (reference sequence). The CDR3 here is CASSRPDRAGTEAFF. In DNA form, the CDR3 reads TGTGCCAGCAGCCGACCGGACAGGGCGGGAACTGAAGCTTTCTTT.

This clonotype was seen a handful of times. This chain joins TRBV10-3 and TRBJ1-4, with D tentatively TRBD1 (5 bases). CDR3 length: 15 residues. CDR1 is ENHRY and CDR2 is SYGVKD in the germline V gene. V lost 2 bases and J 7 bases, leaving 14 bases between the germline ends. The CDR3 region has the DNA TGTGCCATCAGTGAGACAGGCGTTGGGGGTGAAAAACTGTTTTTT. Translation gives CAISETGVGGEKLFF.

This clonotype appeared many times. The chain employs TRBV6-2 or TRBV6-3 and TRBJ2-2; D might be TRBD1 (5 bases). Germline V CDR1 and CDR2: MNHEY, SVGEGT. V lost 8 bases and J 4 bases, leaving 14 bases between the germline ends. This CDR3 is built from 14 residues. The CDR3 loop is CASRLRGSTGELFF. The CDR3, as DNA: TGTGCCAGCCGGCTTAGGGGTAGCACCGGGGAGCTGTTTTTT.

There are many counts of this clonotype. The chain employs TRBV29-1 and TRBJ2-1, with 7 bases that match TRBD1. Germline V lookup: CDR1 SQVTM, CDR2 ANQGSEA. J was trimmed by 2 bases and V by 5 bases; bases with no gene match: 6. The CDR3 sequence is 14 residues long. The CDR3 DNA reads TGCAGCGTTTCCAGACAGGGCACCTACAATGAGCAGTTCTTC. Encoded protein: CSVSRQGTYNEQFF.

At least ten counts were recorded for this clonotype. The rearrangement joins TRBV2 to TRBJ2-7, with a weak D call TRBD2 (6 bases). The V end was cut by 10 bases, the J end by 3 bases, with 13 bases between. This CDR3 comprises 12 residues. CDR1 is SNHLY, CDR2 FYNNEI, per germline. Here the CDR3 DNA reads TGTGCCACGGACCTAGCGAACTACGAGCAGTACTTC. It translates to CATDLANYEQYF. The whole variable domain, remainder taken from reference TRBV2 and TRBJ2-7, is EPEVTQTPSHQVTQMGQEVILRCVPISNHLYFYWYRQILGQKVEFLVSFYNNEISEKSEIFDDQFSVERPDGSNFTLKIRSTKLEDSAMYFCATDLANYEQYFGPGTRLTVT.

This clonotype was recorded at least ten times. The V call is TRBV2, the J call TRBJ1-2; tentative D call: TRBD1 (6 bases). This CDR3 comprises 14 residues. V was trimmed by 5 bases and J by 8 bases, leaving 18 bases between them. Germline CDR1 SNHLY, CDR2 FYNNEI. CDR3 bases: TGTGCCAGCAGTACAGACAGGCACGTTTACGGCTACACCTTC. Translating gives CASSTDRHVYGYTF.

This clonotype was observed at least ten times. CDR3: CSARDASGRGLGLREQFF. DNA of the CDR3: TGCAGTGCTAGAGATGCTAGCGGGAGAGGGCTCGGCTTGCGTGAGCAGTTCTTC. The chain couples TRBV20-1 to TRBJ2-1; 10 bases align to TRBD2. Germline CDR1 is DFQATT and CDR2 is SNEGSKA (reference sequence). CDR3 length: 18 residues. V trimming: 0 bases; J trimming: 9 bases; junction bases outside the gene matches: 17.

This clonotype was seen only a few times. V usage is TRBV5-6 and J usage is TRBJ2-7, with 7 bases aligning to TRBD1. Germline assignment: CDR1 SGHDT and CDR2 YYEEEE. The CDR3 sequence is 13 residues long. V shed 0 bases, J shed 7 bases, and the junction held 4 bases outside the gene matches. CDR3 residues: CASSLGGGAEQYF. The CDR3 DNA is TGTGCCAGCAGCTTGGGAGGGGGCGCGGAGCAGTACTTC.

This clonotype was counted many times. The V call is TRBV20-1, the J call TRBJ1-6; possible D gene TRBD1, 6 bases. The CDR3 runs 13 residues. Germline V gene lookup returns CDR1 DFQATT and CDR2 SNEGSKA (reference sequence). Between the trimmed V and J ends, which lost 6 bases and 7 bases, there was a span of 13 bases. The CDR3 coding sequence is TGCAGTGCCCCTGGCAGGGGAAATTCACCCCTCCACTTT. Amino acids: CSAPGRGNSPLHF.